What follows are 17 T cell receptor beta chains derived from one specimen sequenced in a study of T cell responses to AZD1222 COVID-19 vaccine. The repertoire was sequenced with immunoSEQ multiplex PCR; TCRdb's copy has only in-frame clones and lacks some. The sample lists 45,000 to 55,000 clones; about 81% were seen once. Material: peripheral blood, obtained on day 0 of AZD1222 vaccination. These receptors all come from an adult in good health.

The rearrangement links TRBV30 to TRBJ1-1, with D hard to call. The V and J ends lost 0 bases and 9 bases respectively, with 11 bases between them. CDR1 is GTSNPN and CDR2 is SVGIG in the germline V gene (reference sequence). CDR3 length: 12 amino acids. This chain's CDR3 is CAWSVTWLKAFF. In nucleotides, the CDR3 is TGTGCCTGGAGTGTAACTTGGCTTAAAGCTTTCTTT.

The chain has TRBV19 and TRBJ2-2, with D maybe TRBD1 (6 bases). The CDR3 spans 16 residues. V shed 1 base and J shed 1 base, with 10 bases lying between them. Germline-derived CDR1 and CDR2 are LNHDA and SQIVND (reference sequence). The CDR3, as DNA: TGTGCCAGTAGTATAGGGACAGTGAAGAACACCGGGGAGCTGTTTTTT. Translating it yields CASSIGTVKNTGELFF.

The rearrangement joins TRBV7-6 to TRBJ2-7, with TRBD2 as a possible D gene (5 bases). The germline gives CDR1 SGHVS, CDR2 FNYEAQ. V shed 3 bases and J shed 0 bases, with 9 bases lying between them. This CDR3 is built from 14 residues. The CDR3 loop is CASSFSGSSYEQYF. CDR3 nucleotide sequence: TGTGCCAGCAGCTTCAGCGGAAGCTCCTACGAGCAGTACTTC.

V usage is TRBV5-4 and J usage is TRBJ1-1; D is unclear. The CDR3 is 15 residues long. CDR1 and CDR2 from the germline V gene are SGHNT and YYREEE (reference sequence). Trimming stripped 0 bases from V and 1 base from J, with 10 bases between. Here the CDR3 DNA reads TGTGCCAGCAGCTTGGACCGGGCTCCGAACACTGAAGCTTTCTTT. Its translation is CASSLDRAPNTEAFF.

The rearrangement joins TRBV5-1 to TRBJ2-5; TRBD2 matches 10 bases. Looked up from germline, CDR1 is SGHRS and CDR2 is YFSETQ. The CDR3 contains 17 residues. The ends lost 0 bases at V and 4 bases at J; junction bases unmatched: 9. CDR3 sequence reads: CASSLGGRASGRETQYF. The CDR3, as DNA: TGCGCCAGCAGCTTGGGGGGCAGAGCTAGCGGGAGAGAGACCCAGTACTTC.

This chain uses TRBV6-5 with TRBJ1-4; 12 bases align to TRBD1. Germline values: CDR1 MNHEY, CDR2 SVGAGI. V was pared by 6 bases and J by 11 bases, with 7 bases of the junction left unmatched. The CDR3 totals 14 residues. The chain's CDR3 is CASSRGQGALKLFF. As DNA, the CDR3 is TGTGCCAGCAGCCGGGGACAGGGGGCCCTGAAACTGTTTTTT.

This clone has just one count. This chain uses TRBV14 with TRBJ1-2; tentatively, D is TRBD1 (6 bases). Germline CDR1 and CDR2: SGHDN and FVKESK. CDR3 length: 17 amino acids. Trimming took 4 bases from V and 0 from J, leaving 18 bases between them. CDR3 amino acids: CASSPSIGQRTNYGYTF. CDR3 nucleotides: TGTGCCAGCAGCCCGAGTATAGGACAGAGGACTAACTATGGCTACACCTTC.

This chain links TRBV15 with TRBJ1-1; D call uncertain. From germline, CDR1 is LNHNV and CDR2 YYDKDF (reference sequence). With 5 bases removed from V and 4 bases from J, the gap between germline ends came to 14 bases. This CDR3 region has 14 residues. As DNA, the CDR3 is TGTGCCACCAGCCCAGGAATGGTCGGCACTGAAGCTTTCTTT. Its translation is CATSPGMVGTEAFF.

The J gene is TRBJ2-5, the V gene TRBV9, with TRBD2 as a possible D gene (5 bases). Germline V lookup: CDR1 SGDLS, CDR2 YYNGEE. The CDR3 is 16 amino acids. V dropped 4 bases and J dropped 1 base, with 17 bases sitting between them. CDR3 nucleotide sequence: TGTGCCAGCAGCCCACGAACGGGGAATTCCCAAGAGACCCAGTACTTC. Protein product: CASSPRTGNSQETQYF.

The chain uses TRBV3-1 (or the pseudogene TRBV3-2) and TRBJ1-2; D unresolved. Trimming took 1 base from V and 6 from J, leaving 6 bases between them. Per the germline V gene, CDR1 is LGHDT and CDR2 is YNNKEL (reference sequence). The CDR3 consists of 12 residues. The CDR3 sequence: CASSQGMDGYTF. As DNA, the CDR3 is TGTGCCAGCAGCCAAGGGATGGATGGCTACACCTTC.

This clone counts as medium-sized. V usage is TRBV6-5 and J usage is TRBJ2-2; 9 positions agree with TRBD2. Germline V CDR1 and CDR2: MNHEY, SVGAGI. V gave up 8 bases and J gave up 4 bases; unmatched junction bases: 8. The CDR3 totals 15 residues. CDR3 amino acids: CASSPLAGSTGELFF. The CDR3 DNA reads TGTGCCAGCTCACCCCTAGCGGGATCCACCGGGGAGCTGTTTTTT.

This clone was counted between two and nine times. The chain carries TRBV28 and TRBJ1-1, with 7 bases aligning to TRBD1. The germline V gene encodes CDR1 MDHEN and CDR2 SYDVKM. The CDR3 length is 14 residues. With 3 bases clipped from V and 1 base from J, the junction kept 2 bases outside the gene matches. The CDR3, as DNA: TGTGCCAGCAGTTTGTGGGACAGGAACACTGAAGCTTTCTTT. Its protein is CASSLWDRNTEAFF.

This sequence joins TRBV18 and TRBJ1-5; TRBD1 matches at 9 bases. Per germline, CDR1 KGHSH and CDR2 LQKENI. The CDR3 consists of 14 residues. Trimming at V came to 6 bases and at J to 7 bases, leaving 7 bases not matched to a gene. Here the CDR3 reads CASSSQGAKQPQHF. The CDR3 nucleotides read TGTGCCAGCTCGTCACAGGGGGCCAAGCAGCCCCAGCATTTT. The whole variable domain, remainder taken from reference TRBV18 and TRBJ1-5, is NAGVMQNPRHLVRRRGQEARLRCSPMKGHSHVYWYRQLPEEGLKFMVYLQKENIIDESGMPKERFSAEFPKEGPSILRIQQVVRGDSAAYFCASSSQGAKQPQHFGDGTRLSIL.

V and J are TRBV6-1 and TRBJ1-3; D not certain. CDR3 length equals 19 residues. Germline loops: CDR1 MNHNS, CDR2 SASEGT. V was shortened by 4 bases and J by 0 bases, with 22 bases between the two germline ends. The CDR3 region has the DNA TGTGCCAGCAGTGTTATAAAGTTTCCTTGGGTAGACTCTGGAAACACCATATATTTT. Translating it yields CASSVIKFPWVDSGNTIYF.

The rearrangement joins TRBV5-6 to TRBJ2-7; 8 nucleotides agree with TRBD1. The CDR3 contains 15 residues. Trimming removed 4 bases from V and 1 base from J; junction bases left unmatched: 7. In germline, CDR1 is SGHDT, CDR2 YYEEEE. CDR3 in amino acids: CASSVYRGSSYEQYF. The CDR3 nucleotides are TGTGCCAGCAGCGTTTACAGGGGGTCATCCTACGAGCAGTACTTC.

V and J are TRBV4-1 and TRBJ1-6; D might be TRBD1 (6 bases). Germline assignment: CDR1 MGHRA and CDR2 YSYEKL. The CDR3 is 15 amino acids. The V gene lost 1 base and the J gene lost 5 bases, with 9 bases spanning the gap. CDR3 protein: CASSQVWTDNSPLHF. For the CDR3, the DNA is TGCGCCAGCAGCCAAGTATGGACAGATAATTCACCCCTCCACTTT.

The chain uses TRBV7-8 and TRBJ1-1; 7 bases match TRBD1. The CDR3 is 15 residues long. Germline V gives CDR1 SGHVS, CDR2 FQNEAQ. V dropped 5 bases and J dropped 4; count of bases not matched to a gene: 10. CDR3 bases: TGTGCCAGCAGCATCTGGGACAGCCAGAGCACTGAAGCTTTCTTT. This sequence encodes CASSIWDSQSTEAFF.